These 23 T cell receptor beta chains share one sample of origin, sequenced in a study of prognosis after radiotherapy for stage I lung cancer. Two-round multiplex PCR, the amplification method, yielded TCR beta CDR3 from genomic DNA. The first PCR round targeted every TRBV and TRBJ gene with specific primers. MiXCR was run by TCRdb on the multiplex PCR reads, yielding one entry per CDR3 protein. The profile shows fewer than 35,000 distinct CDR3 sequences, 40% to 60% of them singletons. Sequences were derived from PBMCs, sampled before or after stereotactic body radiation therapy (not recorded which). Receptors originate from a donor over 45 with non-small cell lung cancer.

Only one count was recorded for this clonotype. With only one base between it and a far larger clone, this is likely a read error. In DNA, the CDR3 is TGTGCCAGCACCCAGGGTCTCTTCACCGGGGAGCTGTTTTTT. Protein product: CASTQGLFTGELFF. V and J are TRBV2 and TRBJ2-2, with a weak D call TRBD1 (5 bases). This CDR3 is 14 amino acids long. V lost 7 bases to trimming and J lost 4 bases, with 13 bases between them. Germline-derived CDR1 and CDR2 are SNHLY and FYNNEI.

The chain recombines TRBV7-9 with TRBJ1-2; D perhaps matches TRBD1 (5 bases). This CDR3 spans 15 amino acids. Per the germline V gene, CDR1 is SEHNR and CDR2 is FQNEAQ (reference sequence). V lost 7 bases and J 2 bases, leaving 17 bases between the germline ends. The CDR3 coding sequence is TGTGCCAGCATCGAATCCCCGGGACGGAACTATGGCTACACCTTC. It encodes CASIESPGRNYGYTF. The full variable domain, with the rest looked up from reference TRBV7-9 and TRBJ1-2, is DTGVSQNPRHKITKRGQNVTFRCDPISEHNRLYWYRQTLGQGPEFLTYFQNEAQLEKSRLLSDRFSAERPKGSFSTLEIQRTEQGDSAMYLCASIESPGRNYGYTFGSGTRLTVV.

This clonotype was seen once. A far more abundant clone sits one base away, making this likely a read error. CDR3 sequence (DNA): TGTGCCAGCAGCCACGACAGAAATCAGCCCCAGCATTTT. Its translation is CASSHDRNQPQHF. V gene TRBV7-3 combines with J gene TRBJ1-5; weak D call: TRBD1 (5 bases). The V end lost 5 bases, the J end lost 4 bases, and 9 bases lay between the germline ends. The CDR3 sequence is 13 residues long. In germline, CDR1 is SGHTA, CDR2 FQGTGA.

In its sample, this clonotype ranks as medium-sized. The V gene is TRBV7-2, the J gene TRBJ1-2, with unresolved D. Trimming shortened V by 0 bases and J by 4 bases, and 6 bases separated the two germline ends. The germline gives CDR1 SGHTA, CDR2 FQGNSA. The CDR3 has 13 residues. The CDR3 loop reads CASSLAMGYGYTF. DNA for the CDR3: TGTGCCAGCAGCTTAGCCATGGGCTATGGCTACACCTTC.

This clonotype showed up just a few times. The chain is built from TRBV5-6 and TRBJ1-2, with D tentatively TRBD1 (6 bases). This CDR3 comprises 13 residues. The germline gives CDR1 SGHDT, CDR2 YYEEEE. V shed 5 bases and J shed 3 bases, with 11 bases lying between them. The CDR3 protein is CASRITGHYGYTF. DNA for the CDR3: TGTGCCAGCAGGATAACAGGGCACTATGGCTACACCTTC.

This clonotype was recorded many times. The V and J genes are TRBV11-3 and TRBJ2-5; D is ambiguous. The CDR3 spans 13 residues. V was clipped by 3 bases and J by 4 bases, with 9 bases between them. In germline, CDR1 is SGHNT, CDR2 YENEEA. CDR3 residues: CASSFDGRETQYF. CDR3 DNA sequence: TGTGCCAGCAGCTTCGATGGGCGAGAGACCCAGTACTTC.

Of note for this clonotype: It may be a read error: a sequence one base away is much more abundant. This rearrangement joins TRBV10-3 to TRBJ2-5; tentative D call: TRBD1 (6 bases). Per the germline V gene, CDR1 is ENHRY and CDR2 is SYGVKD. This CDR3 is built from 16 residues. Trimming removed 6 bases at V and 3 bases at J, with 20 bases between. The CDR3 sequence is CAIRPSHGTWEETQYF. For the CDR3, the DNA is TGTGCCATCAGACCAAGCCACGGGACATGGGAAGAGACCCAGTACTTC.

CDR3 DNA: TGTGCCAGCAGAGAACAGGGTCGAGGGAATCAGCCCCAGCATTTT. Its protein is CASREQGRGNQPQHF. The chain is built from TRBV6-1 and TRBJ1-5, with a weak D call TRBD1 (6 bases). Germline CDR1 is MNHNS and CDR2 is SASEGT. The ends were cut back, 6 bases at V and 4 bases at J, with 16 bases in the middle. This CDR3 is built from 15 residues.

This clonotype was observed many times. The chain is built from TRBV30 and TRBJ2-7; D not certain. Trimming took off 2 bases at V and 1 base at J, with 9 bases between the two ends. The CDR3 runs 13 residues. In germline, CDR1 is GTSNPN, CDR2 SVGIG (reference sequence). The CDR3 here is CAWSNTDSYEQYF. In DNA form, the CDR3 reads TGTGCCTGGAGTAATACAGATTCCTACGAGCAGTACTTC.

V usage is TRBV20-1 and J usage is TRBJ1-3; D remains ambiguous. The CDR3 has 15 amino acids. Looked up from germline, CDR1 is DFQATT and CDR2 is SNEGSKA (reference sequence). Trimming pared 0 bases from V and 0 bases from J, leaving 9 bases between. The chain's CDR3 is CSARDPLRSGNTIYF. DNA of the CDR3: TGCAGTGCTAGAGATCCCCTACGCTCTGGAAACACCATATATTTT.

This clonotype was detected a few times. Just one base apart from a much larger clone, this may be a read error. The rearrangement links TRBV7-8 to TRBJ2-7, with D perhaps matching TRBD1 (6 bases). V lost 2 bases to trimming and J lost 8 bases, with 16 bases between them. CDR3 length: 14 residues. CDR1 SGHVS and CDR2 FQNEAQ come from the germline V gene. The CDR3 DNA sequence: TGTGCCAGCAGCTTAATCCAAGGGGGTTACAAGCAGTACTTC. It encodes CASSLIQGGYKQYF. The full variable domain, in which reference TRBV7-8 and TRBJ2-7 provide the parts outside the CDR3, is GAGVSQSPRYKVAKRGQDVALRCDPISGHVSLFWYQQALGQGPEFLTYFQNEAQLDKSGLPSDRFFAERPEGSVSTLKIQRTQQEDSAVYLCASSLIQGGYKQYFGPGTRLTVT.

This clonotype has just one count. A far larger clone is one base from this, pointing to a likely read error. CDR3 amino acids: CASSRTPNHPQHF. DNA of the CDR3: TGTGCCAGCAGCCGGACACCCAATCATCCCCAGCATTTT. The chain carries TRBV6-1 and TRBJ1-5; possibly TRBD1 for D (5 bases). Germline CDR1 reads MNHNS; CDR2 reads SASEGT. This CDR3 has 13 amino acids.

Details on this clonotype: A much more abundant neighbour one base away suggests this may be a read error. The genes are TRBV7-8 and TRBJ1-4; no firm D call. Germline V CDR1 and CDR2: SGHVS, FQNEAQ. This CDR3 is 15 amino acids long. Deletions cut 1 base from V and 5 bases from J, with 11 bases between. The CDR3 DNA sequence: TGTGCCAGCAGCTTAGTCGGCTCGGTGAATGAAAAACTGTTTTTT. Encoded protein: CASSLVGSVNEKLFF.

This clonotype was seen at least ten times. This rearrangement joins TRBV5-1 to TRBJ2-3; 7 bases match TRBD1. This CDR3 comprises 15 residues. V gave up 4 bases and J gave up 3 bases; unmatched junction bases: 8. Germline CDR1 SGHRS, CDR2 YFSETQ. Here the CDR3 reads CASSQGDPRTDTQYF. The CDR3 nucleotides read TGCGCCAGCAGCCAGGGGGACCCAAGGACAGATACGCAGTATTTT. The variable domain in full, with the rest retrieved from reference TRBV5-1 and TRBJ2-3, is KAGVTQTPRYLIKTRGQQVTLSCSPISGHRSVSWYQQTPGQGLQFLFEYFSETQRNKGNFPGRFSGRQFSNSRSEMNVSTLELGDSALYLCASSQGDPRTDTQYFGPGTRLTVL.

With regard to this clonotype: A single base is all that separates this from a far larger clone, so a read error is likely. The CDR3, as DNA: TGTGCCAGCATCACACGGGACAGGGGAGAAGGTGAGCAGTTCTTC. It encodes CASITRDRGEGEQFF. The chain carries TRBV28 and TRBJ2-1; 10 bases map to TRBD1. J gave up 9 bases and V 7 bases, and 12 bases lay outside the gene matches. CDR1 MDHEN and CDR2 SYDVKM come from the germline V gene. CDR3 length equals 15 residues.

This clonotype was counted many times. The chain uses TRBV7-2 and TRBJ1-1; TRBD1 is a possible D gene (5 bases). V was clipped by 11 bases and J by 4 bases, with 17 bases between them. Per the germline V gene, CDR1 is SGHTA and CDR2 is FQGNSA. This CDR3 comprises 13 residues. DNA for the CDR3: TGTGCCTGGAGTCACGGGGGGGGCACTGAAGCTTTCTTT. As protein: CAWSHGGGTEAFF.

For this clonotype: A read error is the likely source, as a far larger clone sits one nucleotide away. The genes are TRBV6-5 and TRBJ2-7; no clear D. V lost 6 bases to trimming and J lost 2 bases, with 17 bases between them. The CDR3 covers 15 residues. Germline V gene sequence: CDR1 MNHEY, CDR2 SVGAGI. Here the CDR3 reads CASRAAWAQPYEQYF. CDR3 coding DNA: TGTGCCAGCAGAGCAGCCTGGGCTCAACCCTACGAGCAGTACTTC.

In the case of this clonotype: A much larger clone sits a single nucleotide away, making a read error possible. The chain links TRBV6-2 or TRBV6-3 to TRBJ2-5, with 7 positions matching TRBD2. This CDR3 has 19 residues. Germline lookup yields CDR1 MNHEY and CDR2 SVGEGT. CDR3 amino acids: CSSSEGRRGAGASVKTQYF. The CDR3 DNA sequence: TGTTCCAGCAGTGAAGGTCGTAGGGGTGCGGGAGCCAGCGTTAAGACCCAGTACTTC.

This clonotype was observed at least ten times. CDR3 region: CAWSVLAGETQYF. CDR3 in DNA: TGTGCCTGGAGTGTACTAGCGGGAGAGACCCAGTACTTC. The chain couples TRBV30 to TRBJ2-5; 9 bases are shared with TRBD2. The CDR3 has 13 residues. Trimming took 0 bases from V and 4 from J; bases not matched to a gene: 0. The germline V gene encodes CDR1 GTSNPN and CDR2 SVGIG (reference sequence).

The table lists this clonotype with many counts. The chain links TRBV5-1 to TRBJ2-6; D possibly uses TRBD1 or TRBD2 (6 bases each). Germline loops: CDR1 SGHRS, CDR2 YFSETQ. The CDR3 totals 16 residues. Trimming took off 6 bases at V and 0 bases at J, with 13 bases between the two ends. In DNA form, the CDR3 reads TGCGCCAGCATATTGGGGGGCCGCTCTGGGGCCAACGTCCTGACTTTC. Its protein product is CASILGGRSGANVLTF.

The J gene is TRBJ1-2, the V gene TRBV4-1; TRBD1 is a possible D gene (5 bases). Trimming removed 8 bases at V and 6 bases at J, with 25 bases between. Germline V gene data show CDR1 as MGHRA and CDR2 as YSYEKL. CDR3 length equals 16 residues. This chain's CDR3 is CASQKVFGAGTNGYTF. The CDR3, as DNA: TGCGCCAGCCAAAAGGTGTTCGGGGCAGGGACGAATGGCTACACCTTC.

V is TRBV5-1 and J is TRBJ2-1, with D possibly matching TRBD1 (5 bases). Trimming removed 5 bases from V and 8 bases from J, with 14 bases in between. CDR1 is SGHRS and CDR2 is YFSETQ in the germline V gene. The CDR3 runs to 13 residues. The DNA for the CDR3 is TGCGCCAGCAGAGATACAGGCTTGGATGAGCAGTTCTTC. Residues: CASRDTGLDEQFF.

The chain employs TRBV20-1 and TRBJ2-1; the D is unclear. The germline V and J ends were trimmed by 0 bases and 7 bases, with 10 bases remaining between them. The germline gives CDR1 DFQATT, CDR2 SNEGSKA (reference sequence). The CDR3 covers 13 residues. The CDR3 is CSARDGLRNEQFF. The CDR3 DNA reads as TGCAGTGCTAGAGATGGGTTGCGGAATGAGCAGTTCTTC.